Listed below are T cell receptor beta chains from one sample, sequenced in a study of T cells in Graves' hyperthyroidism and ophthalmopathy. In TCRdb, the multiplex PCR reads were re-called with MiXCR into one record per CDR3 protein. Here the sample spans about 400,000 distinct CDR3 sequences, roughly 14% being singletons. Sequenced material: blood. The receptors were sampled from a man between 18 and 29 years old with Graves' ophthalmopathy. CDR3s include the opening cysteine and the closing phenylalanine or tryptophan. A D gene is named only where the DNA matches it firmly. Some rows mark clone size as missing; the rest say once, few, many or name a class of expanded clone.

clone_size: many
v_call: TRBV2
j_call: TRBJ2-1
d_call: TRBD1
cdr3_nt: TGTGCCAGCAAGACCGGGACAGGGGCCCTAGGCTACTACAATGAGCAGTTCTTC
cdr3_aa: CASKTGTGALGYYNEQFF

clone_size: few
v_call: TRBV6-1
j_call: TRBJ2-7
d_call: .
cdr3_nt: TGTGCCAGCGGGCTCGGGGCAGGGGCCTTCTACGAGCAGTACTTC
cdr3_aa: CASGLGAGAFYEQYF

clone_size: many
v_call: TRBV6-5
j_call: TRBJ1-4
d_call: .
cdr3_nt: TGTGCCAGCAGTTACGTCACAACTAATGAAAAACTGTTTTTT
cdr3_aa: CASSYVTTNEKLFF

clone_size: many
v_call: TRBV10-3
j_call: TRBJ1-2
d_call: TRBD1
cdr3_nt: TGTGCCATCAGTGATTCAGGACAGGGTGTCTATGGCTACACCTTC
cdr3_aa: CAISDSGQGVYGYTF

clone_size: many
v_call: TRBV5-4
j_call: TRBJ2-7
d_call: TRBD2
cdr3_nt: TGTGCCAGCAGCTGGGGTGCTAGCGGGGACTACGAGCAGTACTTC
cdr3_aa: CASSWGASGDYEQYF

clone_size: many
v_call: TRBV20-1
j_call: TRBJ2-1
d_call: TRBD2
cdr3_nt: TGCAGTGCTAGAGATGGGAGGGAGTCTTACAATGAGCAGTTCTTC
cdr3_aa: CSARDGRESYNEQFF

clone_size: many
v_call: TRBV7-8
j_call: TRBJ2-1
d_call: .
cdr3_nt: TGTGCCAGCAGCTTGGGGGAGAAGGGGGACCAATACAATGAGCAGTTCTTC
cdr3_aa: CASSLGEKGDQYNEQFF

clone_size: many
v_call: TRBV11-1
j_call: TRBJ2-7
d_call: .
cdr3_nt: TGTGCCAGCAGCTTAGCCAGCAACGAGCAGTACTTC
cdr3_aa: CASSLASNEQYF

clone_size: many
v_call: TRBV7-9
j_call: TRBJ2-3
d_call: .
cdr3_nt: TGTGCCAGCAGCCATGGGGACACGACCTTCACAGATACGCAGTATTTT
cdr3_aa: CASSHGDTTFTDTQYF

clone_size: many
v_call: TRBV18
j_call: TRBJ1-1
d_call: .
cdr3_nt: TGTGCCAGCTCACCGCGGGGGAAGAACACTGAAGCTTTCTTT
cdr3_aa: CASSPRGKNTEAFF

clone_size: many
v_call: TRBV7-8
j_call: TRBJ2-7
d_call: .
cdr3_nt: TGTGCCAGCAGCTTAGAGGTGGCCTACGAGCAGTACTTC
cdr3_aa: CASSLEVAYEQYF

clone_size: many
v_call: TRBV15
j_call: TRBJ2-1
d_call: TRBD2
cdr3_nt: TGTGCCACCAGCAGAGTCCTAGCGGGAGACCAGCAGTTCTTC
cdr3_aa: CATSRVLAGDQQFF

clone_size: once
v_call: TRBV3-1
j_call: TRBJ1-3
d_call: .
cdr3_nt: TGTGCCAGCAGCCAAGGGGGAAGATTAAACACCATACATTTT
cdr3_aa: CASSQGGRLNTIHF

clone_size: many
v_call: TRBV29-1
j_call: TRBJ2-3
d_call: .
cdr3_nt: TGCAGCGTGATCACGGACACAGATACGCAGTATTTT
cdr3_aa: CSVITDTDTQYF

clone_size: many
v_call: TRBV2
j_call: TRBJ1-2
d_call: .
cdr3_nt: TGTGCCAGCAGTGGATACCGGGGGGGTACCTATGGCTACACCTTC
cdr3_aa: CASSGYRGGTYGYTF

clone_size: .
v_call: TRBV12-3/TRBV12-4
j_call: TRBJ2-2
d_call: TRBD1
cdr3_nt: TGTGCCAGCAGCCGGGGACAGGGAAGCGGCGGGGAGCTGTTTTTT
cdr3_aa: CASSRGQGSGGELFF

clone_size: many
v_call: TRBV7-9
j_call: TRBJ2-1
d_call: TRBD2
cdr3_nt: TGTGCCAGCAGCCTTAGCGGGGGGAAATACAATGAGCAGTTCTTC
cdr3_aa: CASSLSGGKYNEQFF

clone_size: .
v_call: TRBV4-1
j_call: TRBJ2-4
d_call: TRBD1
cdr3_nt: TGCGCCAGCAGCCGCCCGGGACAGGTACTCCTAGCCAAAAACATTCAGTACTTC
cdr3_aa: CASSRPGQVLLAKNIQYF

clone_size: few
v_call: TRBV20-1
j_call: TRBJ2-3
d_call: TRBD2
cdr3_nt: TGCAGTGCCGTACTAGCGGGGGGCACAGATACGCAGTATTTT
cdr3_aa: CSAVLAGGTDTQYF

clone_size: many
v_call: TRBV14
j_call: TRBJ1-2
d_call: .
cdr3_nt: TGTGCCAGCAGCCAAGAGGAAGGCTATGGCTACACCTTC
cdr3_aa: CASSQEEGYGYTF

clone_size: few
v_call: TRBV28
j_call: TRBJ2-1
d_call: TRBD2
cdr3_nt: TGTGCCAGCAGTTTGAGCGGGAGGTTGAACGAGCAGTTCTTC
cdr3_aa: CASSLSGRLNEQFF

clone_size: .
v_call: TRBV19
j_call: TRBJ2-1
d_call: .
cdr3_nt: TGTGCCAGTAGTACCCCAGCCCTAGGATTCATTCAGTTCTTC
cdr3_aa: CASSTPALGFIQFF

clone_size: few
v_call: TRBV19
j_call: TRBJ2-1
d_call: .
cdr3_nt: TGTGCCAGTAGTCCTAGACTCTCCCTAGGCAATGAGCAGTTCTTC
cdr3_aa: CASSPRLSLGNEQFF

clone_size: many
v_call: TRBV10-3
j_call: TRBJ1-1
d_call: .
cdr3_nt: TGTGCCATCAGTGAGTCAGCAGGGGTTGGAGGGAACACTGAAGCTTTCTTT
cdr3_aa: CAISESAGVGGNTEAFF

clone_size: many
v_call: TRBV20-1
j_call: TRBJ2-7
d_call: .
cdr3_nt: TGCAGTGCTAGAGAATGGGGAGCCAGGCTATACGAGCAGTACTTC
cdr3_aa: CSAREWGARLYEQYF

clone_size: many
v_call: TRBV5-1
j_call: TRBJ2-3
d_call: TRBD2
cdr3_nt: TGCGCCAGCAGCTTGGAGCGGGAACGCACAGATACGCAGTATTTT
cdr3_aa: CASSLERERTDTQYF

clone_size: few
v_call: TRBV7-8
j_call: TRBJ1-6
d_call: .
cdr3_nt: TGTGCCAGCAGCTTAGACAGGGTCCGCTATAATTCACCCCTCCACTTT
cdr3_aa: CASSLDRVRYNSPLHF

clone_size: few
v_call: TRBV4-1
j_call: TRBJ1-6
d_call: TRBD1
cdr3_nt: TGCGCCAGCAGCCAAGCATCAAGGACAGGGGTTTCACCCCTCCACTTT
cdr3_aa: CASSQASRTGVSPLHF

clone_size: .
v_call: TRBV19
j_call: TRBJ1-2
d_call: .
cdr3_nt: TGTGCCAGTACCCCGGGACGGGATAACTATGGCTACACCTTC
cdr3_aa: CASTPGRDNYGYTF

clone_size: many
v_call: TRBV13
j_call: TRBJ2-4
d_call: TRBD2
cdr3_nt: TGTGCCAGCAGCTCCATAGCGGGAGTCGCCAAAAACATTCAGTACTTC
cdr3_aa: CASSSIAGVAKNIQYF

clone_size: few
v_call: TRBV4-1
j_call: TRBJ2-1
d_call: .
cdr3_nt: TGCGCCAGCAGCCAAGAAGCTGGAGTAAATGAGCAGTTCTTC
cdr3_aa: CASSQEAGVNEQFF

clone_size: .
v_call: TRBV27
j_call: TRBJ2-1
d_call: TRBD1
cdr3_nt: TGTGCCAGCAGTTTCTGGACAGGGGTAGTCTACAATGAGCAGTTCTTC
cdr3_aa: CASSFWTGVVYNEQFF

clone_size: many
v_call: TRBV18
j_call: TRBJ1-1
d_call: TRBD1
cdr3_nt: TGTGCCAGCTCACCACGGACAGGGGGCCCTGAAGCTTTCTTT
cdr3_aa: CASSPRTGGPEAFF

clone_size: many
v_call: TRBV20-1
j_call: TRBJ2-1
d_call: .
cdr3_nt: TGCAGCCAAACAGGGGGCGGGGGGTCGTATGAGCAGTTCTTC
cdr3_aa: CSQTGGGGSYEQFF

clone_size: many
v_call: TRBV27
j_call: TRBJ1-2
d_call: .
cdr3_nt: TGTGCCAGCAGTCTCAAGGGTAACTATGGCTACACCTTC
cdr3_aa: CASSLKGNYGYTF

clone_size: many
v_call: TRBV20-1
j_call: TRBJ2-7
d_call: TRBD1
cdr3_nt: TGCAGTGCCCAGGGACAGGGCGGCTCCTACGAGCAGTACTTC
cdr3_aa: CSAQGQGGSYEQYF

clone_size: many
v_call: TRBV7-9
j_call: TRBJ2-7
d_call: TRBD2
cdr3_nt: TGTGCCAGCAGCCCATCACTAGCGGACGTGGACGAGCAGTACTTC
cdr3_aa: CASSPSLADVDEQYF

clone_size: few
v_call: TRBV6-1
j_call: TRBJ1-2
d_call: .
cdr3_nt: TGTGCCAGCAGGGCAAGTTACACGAACTATGGCTACACCTTC
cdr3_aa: CASRASYTNYGYTF

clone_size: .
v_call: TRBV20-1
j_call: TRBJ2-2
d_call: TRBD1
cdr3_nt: TGCAGTGCTAGACCCCGGGACAGGGATATCGCCGGGGAGCTGTTTTTT
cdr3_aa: CSARPRDRDIAGELFF

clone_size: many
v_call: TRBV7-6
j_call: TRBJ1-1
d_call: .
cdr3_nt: TGTGCCAGCAGCTCGGCCCCGAACACTGAAGCTTTCTTT
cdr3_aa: CASSSAPNTEAFF

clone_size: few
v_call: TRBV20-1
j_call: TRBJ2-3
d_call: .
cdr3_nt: TGCAGTGCTAGGGCAGGGGGCACAGATACGCAGTATTTT
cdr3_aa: CSARAGGTDTQYF

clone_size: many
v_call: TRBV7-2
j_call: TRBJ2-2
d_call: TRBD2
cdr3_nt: TGTGCCAGCAGCTCCAAGCGGGGCTACACCGGGGAGCTGTTTTTT
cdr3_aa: CASSSKRGYTGELFF